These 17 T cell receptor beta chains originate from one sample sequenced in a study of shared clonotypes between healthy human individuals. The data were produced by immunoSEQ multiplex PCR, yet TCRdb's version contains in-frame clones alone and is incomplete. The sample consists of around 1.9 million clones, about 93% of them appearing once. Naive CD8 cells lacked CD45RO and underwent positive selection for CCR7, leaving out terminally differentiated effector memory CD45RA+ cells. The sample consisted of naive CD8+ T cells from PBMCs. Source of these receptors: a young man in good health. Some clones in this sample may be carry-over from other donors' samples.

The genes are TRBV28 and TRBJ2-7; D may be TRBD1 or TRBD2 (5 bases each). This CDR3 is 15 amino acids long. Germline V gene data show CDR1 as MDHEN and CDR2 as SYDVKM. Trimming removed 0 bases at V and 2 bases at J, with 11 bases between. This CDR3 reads CASSLWGDRTYEQYF. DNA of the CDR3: TGTGCCAGCAGTTTATGGGGGGACCGGACCTACGAGCAGTACTTC.

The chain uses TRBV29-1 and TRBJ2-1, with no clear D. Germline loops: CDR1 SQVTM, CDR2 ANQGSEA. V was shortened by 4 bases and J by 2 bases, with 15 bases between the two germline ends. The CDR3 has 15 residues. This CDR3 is CSVVVGYFAYNEQFF. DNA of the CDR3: TGCAGCGTTGTCGTGGGTTATTTCGCCTACAATGAGCAGTTCTTC.

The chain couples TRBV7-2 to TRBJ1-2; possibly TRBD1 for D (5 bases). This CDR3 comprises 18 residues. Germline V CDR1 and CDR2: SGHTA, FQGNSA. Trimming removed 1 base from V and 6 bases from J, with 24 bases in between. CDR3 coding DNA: TGTGCCAGCAGCTTAGTTCGGCCAGGGCTGTCCCTCTTTGATGGCTACACCTTC. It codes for CASSLVRPGLSLFDGYTF.

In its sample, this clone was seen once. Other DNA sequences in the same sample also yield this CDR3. The CDR3 DNA reads as TGCGCCAGCAGCTCCCGGACAGGTTACAATGAGCAGTTCTTC. Residues: CASSSRTGYNEQFF. This chain uses TRBV5-1 with TRBJ2-1; TRBD1 matches 7 bases. V shed 3 bases, J shed 4 bases, and the junction held 4 bases outside the gene matches. Germline-derived CDR1 and CDR2 are SGHRS and YFSETQ. The CDR3 runs 14 residues.

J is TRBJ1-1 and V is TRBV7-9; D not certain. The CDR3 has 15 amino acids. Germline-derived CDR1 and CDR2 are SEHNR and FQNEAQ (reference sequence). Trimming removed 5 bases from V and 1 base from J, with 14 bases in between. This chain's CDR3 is CASSTRLRPNTEAFF. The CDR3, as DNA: TGTGCCAGCAGCACACGGCTCCGGCCGAACACTGAAGCTTTCTTT.

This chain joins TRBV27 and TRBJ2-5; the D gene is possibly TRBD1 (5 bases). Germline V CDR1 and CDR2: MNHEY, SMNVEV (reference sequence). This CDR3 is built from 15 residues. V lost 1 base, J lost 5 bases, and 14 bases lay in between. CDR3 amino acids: CASSLYRTPGETQYF. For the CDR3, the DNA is TGTGCCAGCAGTTTATACAGGACCCCCGGGGAGACCCAGTACTTC.

The CDR3 coding sequence is TGTGCCAGCTCCCTAGCGCTAGCGGGAGGGCCAGATACGCAGTATTTT. Protein product: CASSLALAGGPDTQYF. V and J are TRBV6-6 and TRBJ2-3; 12 positions match TRBD2. V shed 8 bases and J 4 bases; nucleotides not matched to a gene: 10. The CDR3 has 16 residues. CDR1 is MNHNY and CDR2 is SVGAGI in the germline V gene (reference sequence).

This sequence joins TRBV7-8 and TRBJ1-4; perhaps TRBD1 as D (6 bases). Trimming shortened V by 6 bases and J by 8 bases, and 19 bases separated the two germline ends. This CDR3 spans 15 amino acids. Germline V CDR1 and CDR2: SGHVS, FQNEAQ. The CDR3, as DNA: TGTGCCAGCAGTAAAACAGGGAAGGTGAGGGAAAAACTGTTTTTT. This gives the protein CASSKTGKVREKLFF.

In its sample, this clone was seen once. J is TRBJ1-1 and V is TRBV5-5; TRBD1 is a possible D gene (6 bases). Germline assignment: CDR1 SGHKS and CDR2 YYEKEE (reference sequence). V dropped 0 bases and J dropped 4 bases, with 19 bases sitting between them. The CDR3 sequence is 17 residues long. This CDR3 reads CASSLGSHRVAGTEAFF. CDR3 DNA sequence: TGTGCCAGCAGCTTGGGGTCCCACAGGGTAGCAGGCACTGAAGCTTTCTTT. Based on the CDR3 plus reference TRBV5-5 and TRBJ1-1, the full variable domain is DAGVTQSPTHLIKTRGQQVTLRCSPISGHKSVSWYQQVLGQGPQFIFQYYEKEERGRGNFPDRFSARQFPNYSSELNVNALLLGDSALYLCASSLGSHRVAGTEAFFGQGTRLTVV.

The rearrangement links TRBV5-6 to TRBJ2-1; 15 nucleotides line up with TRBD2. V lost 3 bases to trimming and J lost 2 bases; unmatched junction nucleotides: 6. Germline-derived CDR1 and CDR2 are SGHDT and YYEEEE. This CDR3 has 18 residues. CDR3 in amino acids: CASSYGLAGGPPYNEQFF. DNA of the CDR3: TGTGCCAGCAGCTACGGACTAGCGGGAGGGCCCCCCTACAATGAGCAGTTCTTC.

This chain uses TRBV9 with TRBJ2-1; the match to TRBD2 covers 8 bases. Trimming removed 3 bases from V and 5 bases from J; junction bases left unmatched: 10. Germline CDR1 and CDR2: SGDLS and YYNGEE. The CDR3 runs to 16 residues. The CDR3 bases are TGTGCCAGCAGCGCCCCCTCCGGACTAGCCCACAATGAGCAGTTCTTC. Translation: CASSAPSGLAHNEQFF. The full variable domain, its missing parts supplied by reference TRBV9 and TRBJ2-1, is DSGVTQTPKHLITATGQRVTLRCSPRSGDLSVYWYQQSLDQGLQFLIQYYNGEERAKGNILERFSAQQFPDLHSELNLSSLELGDSALYFCASSAPSGLAHNEQFFGPGTRLTVL.

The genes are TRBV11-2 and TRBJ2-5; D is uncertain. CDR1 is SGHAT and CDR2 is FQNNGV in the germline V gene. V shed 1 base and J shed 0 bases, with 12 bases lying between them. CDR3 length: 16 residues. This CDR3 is CASSLAQVRYQETQYF. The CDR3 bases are TGTGCCAGCAGCTTAGCCCAAGTGCGATACCAAGAGACCCAGTACTTC.

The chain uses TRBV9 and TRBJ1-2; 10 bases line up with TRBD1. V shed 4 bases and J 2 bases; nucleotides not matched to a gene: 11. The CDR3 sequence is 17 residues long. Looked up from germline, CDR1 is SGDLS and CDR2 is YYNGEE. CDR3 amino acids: CASSPRPGQGINYGYTF. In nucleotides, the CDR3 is TGTGCCAGCAGCCCGAGGCCGGGACAGGGGATAAACTATGGCTACACCTTC. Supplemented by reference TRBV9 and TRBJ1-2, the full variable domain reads DSGVTQTPKHLITATGQRVTLRCSPRSGDLSVYWYQQSLDQGLQFLIQYYNGEERAKGNILERFSAQQFPDLHSELNLSSLELGDSALYFCASSPRPGQGINYGYTFGSGTRLTVV.

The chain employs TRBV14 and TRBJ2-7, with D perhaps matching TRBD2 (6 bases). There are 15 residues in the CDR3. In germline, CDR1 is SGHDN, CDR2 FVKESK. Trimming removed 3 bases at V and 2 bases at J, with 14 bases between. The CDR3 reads CASSQARGGTYEQYF. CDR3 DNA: TGTGCCAGCAGCCAGGCTCGTGGAGGGACCTACGAGCAGTACTTC.

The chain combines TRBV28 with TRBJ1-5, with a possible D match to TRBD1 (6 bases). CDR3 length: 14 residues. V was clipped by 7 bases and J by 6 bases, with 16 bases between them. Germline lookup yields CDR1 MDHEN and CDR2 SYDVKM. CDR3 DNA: TGTGCCAGCAATGGCAGGGGTTCGGGTCAGCCCCAGCATTTT. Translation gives CASNGRGSGQPQHF.

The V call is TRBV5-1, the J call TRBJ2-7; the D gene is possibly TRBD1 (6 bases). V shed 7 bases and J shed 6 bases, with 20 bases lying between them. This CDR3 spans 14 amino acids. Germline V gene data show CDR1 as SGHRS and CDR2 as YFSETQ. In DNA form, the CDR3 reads TGCGCCAGCGGCTCCGGGGCCAGGGGAGCCGAGCAGTACTTC. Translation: CASGSGARGAEQYF.

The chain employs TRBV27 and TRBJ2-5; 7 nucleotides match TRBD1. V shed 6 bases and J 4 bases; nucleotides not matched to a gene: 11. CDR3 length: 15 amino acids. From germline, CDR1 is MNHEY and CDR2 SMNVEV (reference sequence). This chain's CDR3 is CASRETGNRGETQYF. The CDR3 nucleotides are TGTGCCAGCAGGGAGACAGGGAATCGGGGAGAGACCCAGTACTTC.